This T cell receptor (beta chain) was profiled in a study of molecular identifiers for immune sequencing clone quantification. Study-wide results and limits: Under 1% of molecules in naive cells, but over 98% of effector molecules, belonged to clones above 20 RNA copies.

TCRdb used MiXCR to reprocess the PCR reads, holding one entry per CDR3 protein. This sample yields 70,000 to 95,000 distinct CDR3 sequences, of which around 20% are seen a single time; roughly 0.8% belongs to the top ten. This clonotype came up many times. The antigen remains undetermined. The CDR3 is 13 amino acids. CDR1 and CDR2 (germline): LNHDA, SQIVND (reference sequence). V was clipped by 3 bases and J by 2 bases, with 7 bases between them. The clonotype was recovered from a human donor in good health. Some libraries in this study had Jurkat cell RNA spiked in. The gene calls are TRBV19 and TRBJ1-1; D may be TRBD1 (5 bases). Material for sequencing was naive CD8+ T cells from blood, with Jurkat cell RNA spiked in. Subset reported: FACS-sorted CD8+CD4-CCR7+CD45RA+ naive T cells. CDR3 coding DNA: TGTGCCAGTAGTATGGGACCAAACACTGAAGCTTTCTTT. Encoded protein: CASSMGPNTEAFF.